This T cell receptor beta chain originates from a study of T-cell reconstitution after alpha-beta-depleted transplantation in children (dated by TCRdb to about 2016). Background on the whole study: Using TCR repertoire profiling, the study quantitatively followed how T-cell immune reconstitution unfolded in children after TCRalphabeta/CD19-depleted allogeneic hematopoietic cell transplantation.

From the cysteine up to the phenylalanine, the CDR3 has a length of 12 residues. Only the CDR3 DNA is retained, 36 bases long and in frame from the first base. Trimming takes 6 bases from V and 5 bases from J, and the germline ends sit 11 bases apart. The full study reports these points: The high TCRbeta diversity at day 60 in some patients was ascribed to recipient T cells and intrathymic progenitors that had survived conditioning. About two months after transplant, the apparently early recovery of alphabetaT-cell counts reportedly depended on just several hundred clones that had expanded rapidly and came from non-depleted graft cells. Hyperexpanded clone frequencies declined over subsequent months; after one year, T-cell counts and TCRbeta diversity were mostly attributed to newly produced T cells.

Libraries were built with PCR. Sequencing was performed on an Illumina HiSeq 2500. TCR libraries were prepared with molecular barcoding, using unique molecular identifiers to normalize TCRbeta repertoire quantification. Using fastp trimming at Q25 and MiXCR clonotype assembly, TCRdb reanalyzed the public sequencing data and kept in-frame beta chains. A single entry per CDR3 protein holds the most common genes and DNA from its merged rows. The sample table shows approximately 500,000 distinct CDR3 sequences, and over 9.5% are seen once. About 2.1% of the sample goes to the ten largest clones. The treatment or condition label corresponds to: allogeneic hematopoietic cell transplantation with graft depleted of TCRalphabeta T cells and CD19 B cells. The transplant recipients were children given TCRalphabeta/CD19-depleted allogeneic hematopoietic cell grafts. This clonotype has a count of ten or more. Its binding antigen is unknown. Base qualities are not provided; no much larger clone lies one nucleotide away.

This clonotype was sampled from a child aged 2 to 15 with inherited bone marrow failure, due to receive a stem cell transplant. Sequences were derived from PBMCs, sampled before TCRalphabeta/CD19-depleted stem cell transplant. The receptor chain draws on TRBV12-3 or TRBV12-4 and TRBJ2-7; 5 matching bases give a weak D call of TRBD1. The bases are TGTGCCAGCAGGTCTCTAGGGGACGAGCAGTACTTC. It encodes CASRSLGDEQYF.